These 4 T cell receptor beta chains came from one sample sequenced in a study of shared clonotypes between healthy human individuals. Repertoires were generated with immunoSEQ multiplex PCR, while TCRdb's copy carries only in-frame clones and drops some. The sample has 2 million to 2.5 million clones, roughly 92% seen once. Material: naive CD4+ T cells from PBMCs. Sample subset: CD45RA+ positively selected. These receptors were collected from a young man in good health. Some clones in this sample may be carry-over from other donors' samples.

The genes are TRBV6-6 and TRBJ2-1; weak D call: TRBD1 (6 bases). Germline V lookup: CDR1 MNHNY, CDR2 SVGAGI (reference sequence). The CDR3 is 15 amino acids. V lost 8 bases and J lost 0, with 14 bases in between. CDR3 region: CASGERTASYNEQFF. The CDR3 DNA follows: TGTGCCAGCGGGGAGCGGACAGCCTCCTACAATGAGCAGTTCTTC.

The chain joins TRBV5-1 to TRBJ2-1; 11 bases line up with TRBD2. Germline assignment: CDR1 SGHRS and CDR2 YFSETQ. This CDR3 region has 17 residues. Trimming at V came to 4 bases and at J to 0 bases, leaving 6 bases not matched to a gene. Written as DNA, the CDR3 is TGCGCCAGCAGCCCCCGGACTAGCGGGTTCTCCTACAATGAGCAGTTCTTC. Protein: CASSPRTSGFSYNEQFF.

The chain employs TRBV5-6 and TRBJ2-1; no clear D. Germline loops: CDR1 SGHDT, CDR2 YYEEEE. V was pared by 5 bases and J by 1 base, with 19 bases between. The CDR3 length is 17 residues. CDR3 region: CASSHTALFGSYNEQFF. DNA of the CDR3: TGTGCCAGCAGTCATACGGCCCTCTTTGGGTCCTACAATGAGCAGTTCTTC.

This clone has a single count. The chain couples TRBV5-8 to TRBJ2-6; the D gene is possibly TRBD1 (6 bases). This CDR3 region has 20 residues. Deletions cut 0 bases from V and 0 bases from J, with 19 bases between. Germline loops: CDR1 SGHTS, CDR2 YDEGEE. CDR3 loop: CASSLGAPGTLSSGANVLTF. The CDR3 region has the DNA TGTGCCAGCAGCTTGGGCGCCCCAGGGACACTATCCTCTGGGGCCAACGTCCTGACTTTC.